This TCR beta chain was recovered during a study of T-cell reconstitution after alpha-beta-depleted transplantation in children. There are many counts of this clonotype. A TCRbeta library incorporating unique molecular identifiers was prepared. MiXCR, applied by TCRdb to the PCR reads, yields one record per CDR3 protein. Of hundreds of thousands of distinct CDR3 sequences in the sample, 15% to 20% are singletons; the top ten hold approximately 1%. V lost 3 bases to trimming and J lost 6 bases, with 15 bases between them. This CDR3 is built from 14 residues. The germline CDR1 and CDR2 sequences are DFQATT and SNEGSKA (reference sequence).

The chain links TRBV20-1 to TRBJ2-1; a weak D match, TRBD2 (5 bases). This specimen consisted of PBMCs from the stem cell graft donor, obtained from the stem cell graft. The origin of this receptor is a human donor who donated a stem cell graft to a child with acute myeloid leukemia. In nucleotides, the CDR3 is TGCAGTGCTAGGTCGACTACTTTCGTCAATGAGCAGTTCTTC. As protein: CSARSTTFVNEQFF.